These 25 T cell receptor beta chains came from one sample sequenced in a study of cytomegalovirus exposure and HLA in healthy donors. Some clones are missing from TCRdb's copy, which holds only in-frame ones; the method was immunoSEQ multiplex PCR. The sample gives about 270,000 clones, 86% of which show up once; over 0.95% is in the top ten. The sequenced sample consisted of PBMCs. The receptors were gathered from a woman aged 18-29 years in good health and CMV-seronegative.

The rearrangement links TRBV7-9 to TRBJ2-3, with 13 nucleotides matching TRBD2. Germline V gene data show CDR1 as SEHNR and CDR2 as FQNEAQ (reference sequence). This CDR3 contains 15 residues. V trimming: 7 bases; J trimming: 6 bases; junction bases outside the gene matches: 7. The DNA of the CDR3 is TGTGCCAGCACCCCGACTAGCGGGGGGCGGGATACGCAGTATTTT. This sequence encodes CASTPTSGGRDTQYF.

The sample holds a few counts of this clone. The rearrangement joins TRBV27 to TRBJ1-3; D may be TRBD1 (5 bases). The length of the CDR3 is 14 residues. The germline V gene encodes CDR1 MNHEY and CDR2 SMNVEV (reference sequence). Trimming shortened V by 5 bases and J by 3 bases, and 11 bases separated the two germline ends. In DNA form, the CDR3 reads TGTGCCAGCAGTGCAAGGACAAGTGGAAACACCATATATTTT. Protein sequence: CASSARTSGNTIYF.

The CDR3 protein is CASSYSRTGDEKLFF. The CDR3 coding sequence is TGTGCCAGCAGTTACTCGCGGACAGGCGATGAAAAACTGTTTTTT. The V and J genes are TRBV6-5 and TRBJ1-4; TRBD1 agrees at 7 bases. The CDR3 runs 15 residues. The V gene end was trimmed by 0 bases and the J gene end by 6 bases; junction bases not matched to a gene: 4. The germline V gene has CDR1 MNHEY and CDR2 SVGAGI.

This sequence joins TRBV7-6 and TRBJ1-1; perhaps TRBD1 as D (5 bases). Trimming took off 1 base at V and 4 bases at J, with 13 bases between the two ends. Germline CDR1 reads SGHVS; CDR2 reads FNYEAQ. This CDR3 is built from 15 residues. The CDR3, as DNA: TGTGCCAGCAGCTTAGTTGGGCAGGGAGGCACTGAAGCTTTCTTT. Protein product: CASSLVGQGGTEAFF.

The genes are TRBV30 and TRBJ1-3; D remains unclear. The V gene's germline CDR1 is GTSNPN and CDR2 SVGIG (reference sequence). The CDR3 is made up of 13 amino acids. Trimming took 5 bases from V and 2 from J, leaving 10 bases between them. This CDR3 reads CAWCRFTGNTIYF. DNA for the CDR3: TGTGCCTGGTGCAGGTTCACTGGAAACACCATATATTTT.

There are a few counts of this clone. CDR3: CASSFEEGLRNEQFF. The DNA for the CDR3 is TGTGCCAGCAGCTTTGAGGAGGGACTCCGCAATGAGCAGTTCTTC. The chain links TRBV7-9 to TRBJ2-1, with D possibly being TRBD2 (6 bases). There are 15 residues in the CDR3. V lost 3 bases, J lost 6 bases, and 15 bases lay in between. Germline V gives CDR1 SEHNR, CDR2 FQNEAQ (reference sequence).

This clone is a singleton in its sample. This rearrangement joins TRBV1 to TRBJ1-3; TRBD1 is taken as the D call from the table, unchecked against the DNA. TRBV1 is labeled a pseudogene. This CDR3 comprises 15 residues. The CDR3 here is CTSSHLPQGGNTIYF. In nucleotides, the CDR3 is TGCACCAGCAGCCATCTTCCTCAGGGAGGAAACACCATATATTTT.

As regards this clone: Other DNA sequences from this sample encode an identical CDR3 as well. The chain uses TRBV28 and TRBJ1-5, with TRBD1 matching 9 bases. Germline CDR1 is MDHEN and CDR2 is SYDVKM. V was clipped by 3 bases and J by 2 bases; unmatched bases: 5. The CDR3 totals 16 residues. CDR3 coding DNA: TGTGCCAGCAGTTTTCTGGGACAGGGTGGCAATCAGCCCCAGCATTTT. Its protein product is CASSFLGQGGNQPQHF.

The CDR3 DNA sequence: TGTGCCTGGAGTTCGGGGGGAGGGCCGAAGGCCCAGCATTTT. Translated: CAWSSGGGPKAQHF. The chain is built from TRBV30 and TRBJ1-5, with D possibly being TRBD1 (5 bases). CDR3 length: 14 amino acids. Germline lookup yields CDR1 GTSNPN and CDR2 SVGIG (reference sequence). The V gene lost 2 bases and the J gene lost 11 bases, with 19 bases spanning the gap.

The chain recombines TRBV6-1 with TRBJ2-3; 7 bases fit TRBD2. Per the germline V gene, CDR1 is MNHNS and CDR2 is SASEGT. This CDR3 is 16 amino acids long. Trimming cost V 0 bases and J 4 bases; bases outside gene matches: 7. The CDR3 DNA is TGTGCCAGCAGTGAAGCATTCTCGGGAGGCGCAGATACGCAGTATTTT. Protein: CASSEAFSGGADTQYF.

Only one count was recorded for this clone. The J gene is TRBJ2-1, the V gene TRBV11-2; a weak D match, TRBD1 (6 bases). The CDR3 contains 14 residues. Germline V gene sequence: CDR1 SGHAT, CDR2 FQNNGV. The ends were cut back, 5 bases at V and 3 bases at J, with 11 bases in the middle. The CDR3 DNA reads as TGTGCCAGCAGCCATCAGGGGTACTACAATGAGCAGTTCTTC. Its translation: CASSHQGYYNEQFF.

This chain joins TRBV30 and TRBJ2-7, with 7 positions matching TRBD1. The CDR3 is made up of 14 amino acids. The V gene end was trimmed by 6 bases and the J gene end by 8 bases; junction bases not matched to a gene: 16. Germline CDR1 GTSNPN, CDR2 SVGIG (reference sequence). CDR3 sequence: CACAPAGTAEKQYF. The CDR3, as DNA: TGTGCCTGTGCACCGGCCGGGACAGCGGAAAAGCAGTACTTC.

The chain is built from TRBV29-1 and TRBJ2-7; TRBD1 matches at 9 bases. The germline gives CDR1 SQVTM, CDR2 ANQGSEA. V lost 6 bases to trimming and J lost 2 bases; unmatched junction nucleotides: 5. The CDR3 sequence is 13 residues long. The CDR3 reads CSVWTGDTYEQYF. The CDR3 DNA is TGCAGCGTCTGGACAGGGGACACCTACGAGCAGTACTTC.

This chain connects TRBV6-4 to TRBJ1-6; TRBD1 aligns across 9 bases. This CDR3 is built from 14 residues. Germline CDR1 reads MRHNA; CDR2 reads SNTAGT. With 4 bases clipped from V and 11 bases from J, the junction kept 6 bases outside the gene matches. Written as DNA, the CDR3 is TGTGCCAGCAGTGCCGAGGGACAGGGAGCACCCCTCCACTTT. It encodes CASSAEGQGAPLHF.

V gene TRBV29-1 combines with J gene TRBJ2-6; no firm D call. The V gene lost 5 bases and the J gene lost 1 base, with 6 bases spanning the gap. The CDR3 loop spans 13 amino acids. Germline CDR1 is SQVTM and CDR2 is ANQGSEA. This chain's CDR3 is CSVPGSGANVLTF. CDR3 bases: TGCAGCGTTCCGGGTTCTGGGGCCAACGTCCTGACTTTC. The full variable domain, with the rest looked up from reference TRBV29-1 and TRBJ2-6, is SAVISQKPSRDICQRGTSLTIQCQVDSQVTMMFWYRQQPGQSLTLIATANQGSEATYESGFVIDKFPISRPNLTFSTLTVSNMSPEDSSIYLCSVPGSGANVLTFGAGSRLTVL.

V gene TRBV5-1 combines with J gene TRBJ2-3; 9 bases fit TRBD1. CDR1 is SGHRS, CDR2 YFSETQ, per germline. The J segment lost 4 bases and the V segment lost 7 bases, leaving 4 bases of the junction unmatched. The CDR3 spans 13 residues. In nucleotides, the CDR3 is TGCGCCAGCGGGACAGGGAGCGCAGATACGCAGTATTTT. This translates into CASGTGSADTQYF.

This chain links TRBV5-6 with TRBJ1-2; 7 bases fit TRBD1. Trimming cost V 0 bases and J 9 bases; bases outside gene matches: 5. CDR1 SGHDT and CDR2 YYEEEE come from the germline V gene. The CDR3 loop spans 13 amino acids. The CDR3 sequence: CASSLGQGVSYTF. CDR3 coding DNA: TGTGCCAGCAGCTTGGGGCAGGGGGTAAGCTACACCTTC.

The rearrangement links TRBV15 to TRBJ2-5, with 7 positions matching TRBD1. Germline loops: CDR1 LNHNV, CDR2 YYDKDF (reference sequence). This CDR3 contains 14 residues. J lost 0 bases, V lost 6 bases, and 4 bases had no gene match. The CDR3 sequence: CATSRRGYQETQYF. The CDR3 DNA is TGTGCCACCAGTCGCAGGGGGTACCAAGAGACCCAGTACTTC.

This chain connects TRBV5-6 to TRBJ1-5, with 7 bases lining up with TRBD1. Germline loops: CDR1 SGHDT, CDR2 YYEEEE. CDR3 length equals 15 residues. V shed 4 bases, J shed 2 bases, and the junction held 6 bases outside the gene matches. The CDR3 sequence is CASSVGQGGNQPQHF. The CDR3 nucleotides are TGTGCCAGCAGCGTGGGCCAGGGGGGCAATCAGCCCCAGCATTTT.

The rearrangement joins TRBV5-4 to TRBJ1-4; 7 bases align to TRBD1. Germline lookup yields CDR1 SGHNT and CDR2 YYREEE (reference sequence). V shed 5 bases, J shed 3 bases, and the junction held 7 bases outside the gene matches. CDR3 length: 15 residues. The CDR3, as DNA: TGTGCCAGCAGTCAACCGGGACAGCCTAATGAAAAACTGTTTTTT. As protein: CASSQPGQPNEKLFF.

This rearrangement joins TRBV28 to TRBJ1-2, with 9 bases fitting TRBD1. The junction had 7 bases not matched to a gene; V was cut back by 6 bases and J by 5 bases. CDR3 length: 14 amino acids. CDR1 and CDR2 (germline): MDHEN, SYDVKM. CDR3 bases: TGTGCCAGCAGCCTCGGACAGGGGAGGTATGGCTACACCTTC. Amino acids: CASSLGQGRYGYTF.

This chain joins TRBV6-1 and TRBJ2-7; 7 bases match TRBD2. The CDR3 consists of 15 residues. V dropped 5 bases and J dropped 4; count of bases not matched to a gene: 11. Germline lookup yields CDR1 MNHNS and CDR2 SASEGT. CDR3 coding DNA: TGTGCCAGCAGTCCCAGGGCGGGGGAGAGGTACGAGCAGTACTTC. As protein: CASSPRAGERYEQYF.

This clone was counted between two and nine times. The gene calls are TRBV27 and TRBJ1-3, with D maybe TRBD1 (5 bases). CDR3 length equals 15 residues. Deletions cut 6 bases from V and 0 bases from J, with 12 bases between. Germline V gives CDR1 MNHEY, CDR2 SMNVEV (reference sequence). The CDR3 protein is CASSPWGGSGNTIYF. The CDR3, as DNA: TGTGCCAGCAGCCCTTGGGGGGGCTCTGGAAACACCATATATTTT.

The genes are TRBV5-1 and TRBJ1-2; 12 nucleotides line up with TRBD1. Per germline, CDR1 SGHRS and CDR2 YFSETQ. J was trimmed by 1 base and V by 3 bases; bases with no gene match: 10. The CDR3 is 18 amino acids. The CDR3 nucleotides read TGCGCCAGCAGCTACCACGGGGACAGGGGGCGAGATAACTATGGCTACACCTTC. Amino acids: CASSYHGDRGRDNYGYTF.

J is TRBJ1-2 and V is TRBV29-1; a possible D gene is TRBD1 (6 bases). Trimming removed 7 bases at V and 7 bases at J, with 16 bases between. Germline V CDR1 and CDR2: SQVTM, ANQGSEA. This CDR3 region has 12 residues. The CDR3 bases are TGCAGCGCCCCACGGGGGGCGCTTGGCTACACCTTC. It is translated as CSAPRGALGYTF. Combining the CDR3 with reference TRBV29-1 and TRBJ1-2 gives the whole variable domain SAVISQKPSRDICQRGTSLTIQCQVDSQVTMMFWYRQQPGQSLTLIATANQGSEATYESGFVIDKFPISRPNLTFSTLTVSNMSPEDSSIYLCSAPRGALGYTFGSGTRLTVV.